The present entry profiles one T cell receptor (beta chain) with its context. These data are taken from a study of blood T cell repertoires in COVID-19. Turning to the study itself: Whether acute or convalescent, the COVID-19 samples came from the United States, Italy and Spain.

Original data processing: Counts of nucleated cells, estimated from reference gene primer amplification, were obtained. Repertoires were generated with immunoSEQ multiplex PCR, while TCRdb's copy carries only in-frame clones and drops some. V, J and clone size reflect that table, while D and trimming were determined from the DNA. The sample contains roughly 230,000 clones, around 91% of which appear only once. In Seattle, patients joined the study during active infection and were tracked longitudinally. Per the germline V gene, CDR1 is LNHDA and CDR2 is SQIVND (reference sequence). V was clipped by 3 bases and J by 10 bases, with 16 bases between them. The CDR3 contains 15 residues.

The source of this sequence is an older woman with COVID-19, enrolled during active disease. The chain employs TRBV19 and TRBJ1-6, with a possible D match to TRBD1 (6 bases). Sample: peripheral blood. CDR3 coding DNA: TGTGCCAGTAGTATGGGAGGGGGATTACGGTCACCCCTCCACTTT. Amino acids: CASSMGGGLRSPLHF.